This T cell receptor beta chain was recovered during a study of cytomegalovirus exposure and HLA in healthy donors. The PCR was carried out with 60 Vbeta primers and 13 Jbeta primers. Profiling relied on immunoSEQ multiplex PCR, and the TCRdb table lists in-frame clones only, not all of them. The repertoire consists of about 110,000 clones, with roughly 80% occurring once and the leading ten covering 1% to 1.5%. V was shortened by 2 bases and J by 4 bases, with 12 bases between the two germline ends. Per the germline V gene, CDR1 is MDHEN and CDR2 is SYDVKM. The CDR3 sequence is 15 residues long. The material sequenced was PBMCs. The origin of this receptor is a woman aged 25 to 45 in good health and CMV-seronegative. The V gene is TRBV28, the J gene TRBJ1-5, with a possible D match to TRBD1 (5 bases). In nucleotides, the CDR3 is TGTGCCAGCAGTTTACTGAGACAGAAGAATCAGCCCCAGCATTTT. This sequence encodes CASSLLRQKNQPQHF. Based on the CDR3 plus reference TRBV28 and TRBJ1-5, the full variable domain is DVKVTQSSRYLVKRTGEKVFLECVQDMDHENMFWYRQDPGLGLRLIYFSYDVKMKEKGDIPEGYSVSREKKERFSLILESASTNQTSMYLCASSLLRQKNQPQHFGDGTRLSIL.